A selection of T cell receptor beta chains follows, all from one sample in a study of CD8 T cells in ankylosing spondylitis. TCRdb recomputed calls from the 5' RACE reads with MiXCR, one row per CDR3 protein. The sample shows 450,000 to 550,000 distinct CDR3 sequences, about 5.7% of them seen only once. The sample taken for sequencing was blood, either unsorted or a sorted T cell fraction (not recorded which). Receptor source: a male donor with ankylosing spondylitis. Both conserved end residues are part of each CDR3. A D gene is named only where the DNA matches it firmly. For some rows the clone size is stated as once, few or many, or as a class when expanded; others skip it.

CDR3nt | CDR3aa | abundance | j_gene | v_gene | d_gene
TGTGCCAGCAGTCCCCCCGAAGCCACGAGCTCCTACGAGCAGTACTTC | CASSPPEATSSYEQYF | many | TRBJ2-7 | TRBV28 | NA
TGTGCCAGCAGTAACAGGGACAGGAGCACCGGGGAGCTGTTTTTT | CASSNRDRSTGELFF | many | TRBJ2-2 | TRBV6-5 | TRBD1
TGTGCCAGCAGTGCCATCTGGGGTGGCTACACCTTC | CASSAIWGGYTF | many | TRBJ1-2 | TRBV25-1 | NA
TGTGCCAGCAGCTTAGTGGTCACAGATACGCAGTATTTT | CASSLVVTDTQYF | many | TRBJ2-3 | TRBV7-9 | NA
TGTGCCAGCAGTTTGGGGGGAAACATCTACAATGAGCAGTTCTTC | CASSLGGNIYNEQFF | NA | TRBJ2-1 | TRBV12-3/TRBV12-4 | NA
TGCAGCGTTGTGGGCCCGGGAACCCGGGAGACCCAGTACTTC | CSVVGPGTRETQYF | many | TRBJ2-5 | TRBV29-1 | NA
TGCGCCAGCAGCTTATACGGGGCTGACACTGAAGCTTTCTTT | CASSLYGADTEAFF | many | TRBJ1-1 | TRBV5-1 | NA
TGTGCCAGCAGTTACGCCGGGACATCCCCCTCCTACGAGCAGTACTTC | CASSYAGTSPSYEQYF | NA | TRBJ2-7 | TRBV6-5 | NA
TGCAGTGCTGGGGGTCACAGGGGGAACTATGGCTACACCTTC | CSAGGHRGNYGYTF | few | TRBJ1-2 | TRBV20-1 | TRBD1
TGTGCCAGCAGTTCGACAGGGGCGACCGACCGAGAAAAACTGTTTTTT | CASSSTGATDREKLFF | many | TRBJ1-4 | TRBV5-6 | TRBD1
TGCAGCGTTGAAGACTCCGGACTTCCCCCAGCCAAAAACATTCAGTACTTC | CSVEDSGLPPAKNIQYF | many | TRBJ2-4 | TRBV29-1 | NA
TGCAGTGCCCTTAACGGAAGGAATGGCTACACCTTC | CSALNGRNGYTF | many | TRBJ1-2 | TRBV20-1 | NA
TGTGCCAGCAGCGTTCTACCTCATAACTATGGCTACACCTTC | CASSVLPHNYGYTF | many | TRBJ1-2 | TRBV9 | NA
TGTGCCAGCAGTTTGAGGCAGGGTTGGGGTGGCTACACCTTC | CASSLRQGWGGYTF | many | TRBJ1-2 | TRBV12-3/TRBV12-4 | NA
TGCGCCAGCAGCCCCACGGACCCGAGGGGTAACTATGGCTACACCTTC | CASSPTDPRGNYGYTF | many | TRBJ1-2 | TRBV5-1 | NA
TGCAGTGCTAGAGATTTCCGGGGGGCTCAGCCCCAGCATTTT | CSARDFRGAQPQHF | many | TRBJ1-5 | TRBV20-1 | NA
TGTGCCAGCAGTCTTTACGGACAGGGGGCCACAGATACGCAGTATTTT | CASSLYGQGATDTQYF | NA | TRBJ2-3 | TRBV2 | TRBD1
TGCGCCAGCAGCTTGGTGTTTACAGGGGGCGCGGGGAGCTCCTACGAGCAGTACTTC | CASSLVFTGGAGSSYEQYF | NA | TRBJ2-7 | TRBV5-1 | TRBD1
TGTGCCAGCAGTGCGGGACAAGGGGCCAACGTCCTGACTTTC | CASSAGQGANVLTF | many | TRBJ2-6 | TRBV12-3/TRBV12-4 | NA
TGCAGTGCTTCCTCTAGCGGGAGGTCATACAATGAGCAGTTCTTC | CSASSSGRSYNEQFF | many | TRBJ2-1 | TRBV20-1 | TRBD2
TGCAGTGCTAGGACAGGGAGGCTTAATGAAAAACTGTTTTTT | CSARTGRLNEKLFF | many | TRBJ1-4 | TRBV20-1 | TRBD1
TGCGCCAGCAGCTTGGACGCGATAGGCTCTGGGGCCAACGTCCTGACTTTC | CASSLDAIGSGANVLTF | few | TRBJ2-6 | TRBV5-1 | NA
TGCAGTGCTAGAAGTCTCGGGCTAGCGGGGGGACGCGGGGAGCTGTTTTTT | CSARSLGLAGGRGELFF | few | TRBJ2-2 | TRBV20-1 | TRBD2
TGTGCCACCATCCAGGGACTAGCGGGAGGTAATACGGCCCAGTACTTC | CATIQGLAGGNTAQYF | many | TRBJ2-5 | TRBV10-3 | TRBD2
TGTGCCAGCAGTTTACATACACAGAAGGGCTACGAGCAGTACTTC | CASSLHTQKGYEQYF | NA | TRBJ2-7 | TRBV28 | NA
TGCGCCAGCAGCCTCTTGGGACCAGACCACACCGGGGAGCTGTTTTTT | CASSLLGPDHTGELFF | NA | TRBJ2-2 | TRBV4-3 | NA
TGTGCCAGCAGCTTAAAGGAGGCGGGAGGGCCCCATGAGCAGTTCTTC | CASSLKEAGGPHEQFF | many | TRBJ2-1 | TRBV7-9 | TRBD2
TGTGCCACCAGCAGGATACAGGGCCCTGAAGCTTTCTTT | CATSRIQGPEAFF | NA | TRBJ1-1 | TRBV15 | NA
TGTGCCAGCTCCCAGGGCTCGGGGATCACTGAAGCTTTCTTT | CASSQGSGITEAFF | NA | TRBJ1-1 | TRBV18 | NA
TGTGCCATCAGTGAGTCGGGATCGTGGAGGACTTTCTTT | CAISESGSWRTFF | many | TRBJ1-1 | TRBV10-3 | NA
TGTGCCAGCAGCCCCCTGGGAGCGGGAGGGCCCCACAATGAGCAGTTCTTC | CASSPLGAGGPHNEQFF | many | TRBJ2-1 | TRBV9 | TRBD2
TGTGCCAGCAGCTTAGCAGTCTTGAACACCGGGGAGCTGTTTTTT | CASSLAVLNTGELFF | many | TRBJ2-2 | TRBV7-2 | NA
TGTGCCAGCAGTGACAGGGGACAGACCCAGTACTTC | CASSDRGQTQYF | NA | TRBJ2-5 | TRBV2 | NA
TGTGCCAGCGCCATGGGCGGTGGCTACGAGCAGTACTTC | CASAMGGGYEQYF | once | TRBJ2-7 | TRBV5-8 | NA
TGTGCCAGCAGATACAGGGGAACTAATGAAAAACTGTTTTTT | CASRYRGTNEKLFF | few | TRBJ1-4 | TRBV7-2 | TRBD1
TGTGCCACCAGCAGAGGCGGGGGGGCTGGGGAGACCCAGTACTTC | CATSRGGGAGETQYF | NA | TRBJ2-5 | TRBV15 | TRBD2
TGTGCCAGCAGTTTTAGTCGAGATACGCAGTATTTT | CASSFSRDTQYF | many | TRBJ2-3 | TRBV6-6 | NA
TGCGCCAGCAGCTTAGGGCAGGATTTCGGGGAGCTGTTTTTT | CASSLGQDFGELFF | many | TRBJ2-2 | TRBV5-1 | NA
TGTGCCAGCTCACCACAAGAGGAGACCCAGTACTTC | CASSPQEETQYF | NA | TRBJ2-5 | TRBV18 | NA
TGTGCCAGCAGACCGGGACAGGGGTGGAATGAGCAGTTCTTC | CASRPGQGWNEQFF | many | TRBJ2-1 | TRBV6-1 | TRBD1
TGCGCCAGCAGCTCGGGACTAGCGGGAGTAGGGGAGCAGTTCTTC | CASSSGLAGVGEQFF | many | TRBJ2-1 | TRBV5-1 | TRBD2
TGCGCCAGCAGCTTGGTAGGCGGCCTCTATGGCTACACCTTC | CASSLVGGLYGYTF | many | TRBJ1-2 | TRBV5-1 | NA
TGTGCCAGCTCACCAGCCCAGGGGACCAATTCACCCCTCCACTTT | CASSPAQGTNSPLHF | many | TRBJ1-6 | TRBV18 | NA
TGCGCCAGCACCCGAACTAGCGGGACGAGCACAGATACGCAGTATTTT | CASTRTSGTSTDTQYF | many | TRBJ2-3 | TRBV5-1 | TRBD2
TGCAGTGCTAGAGATACAGGGAGAGTTCGGAACATTCAGTACTTC | CSARDTGRVRNIQYF | many | TRBJ2-4 | TRBV20-1 | NA
TGCGCCAGCGGCCAACTCCCAGGGGGCCGGTCCTACGAGCAGTACTTC | CASGQLPGGRSYEQYF | few | TRBJ2-7 | TRBV5-1 | TRBD1
TGCGCCAGCAGCAGGGGGACAGCAGCCTACGAGCAGTACTTC | CASSRGTAAYEQYF | many | TRBJ2-7 | TRBV5-1 | TRBD1
TGCGCCAGCAGCGGCCGAGGGGGTGAGGACACCGGGGAGCTGTTTTTT | CASSGRGGEDTGELFF | many | TRBJ2-2 | TRBV5-1 | NA
TGTGCCAGCAGTTTATGGGGGGGCTATGGCTACACCTTC | CASSLWGGYGYTF | many | TRBJ1-2 | TRBV12-3/TRBV12-4 | NA
TGCAGTGCAATTTGGGGACTCAATCAGCCCCAGCATTTT | CSAIWGLNQPQHF | many | TRBJ1-5 | TRBV20-1 | NA
TGTGCCAGCAGCTTAGTTCGGAGCCCCGGTTCCAATCAGCCCCAGCATTTT | CASSLVRSPGSNQPQHF | many | TRBJ1-5 | TRBV7-8 | NA
TGCAGTGCTAGACAGGGCGTCCAGCCCCAGCATTTT | CSARQGVQPQHF | many | TRBJ1-5 | TRBV20-1 | NA
TGTGCCAGCAGCGAACAGGGGGCAAACCAAGAGACCCAGTACTTC | CASSEQGANQETQYF | few | TRBJ2-5 | TRBV7-2 | TRBD1
TGCGCCAGCAGCTTCGAGTTGAACGGGTGGAACGGGCAGTACTTC | CASSFELNGWNGQYF | many | TRBJ2-7 | TRBV5-1 | NA